This T cell receptor beta chain was found in a study of blood T cell repertoires in COVID-19. About the research overall: Italy, Spain and the United States were the sources of the convalescent and acute COVID-19 samples. From T cells, B-cell-depleted T cells, or PBMCs came the material, which was cDNA or gDNA.

Per the authors' pipeline: From reference gene primer amplification, estimates of nucleated cell counts were derived. This table comes from immunoSEQ multiplex PCR, and its TCRdb copy is limited to in-frame clones, with some not included. The V and J calls and clone size are taken from that table; D and trimming were inferred from the DNA. Altogether about 200,000 clones are present, around 84% being singletons, with the ten largest covering 9.5% to 15%. Germline V gives CDR1 LGHDT, CDR2 YNNKEL (reference sequence). This CDR3 contains 14 residues. Trimming removed 2 bases from V and 5 bases from J; junction bases left unmatched: 4.

The rearrangement joins TRBV3-1 (or the pseudogene TRBV3-2) to TRBJ2-3; the match to TRBD2 covers 7 bases. The source is a human donor in a cohort sampled during active COVID-19. Sequences were obtained from peripheral blood. The CDR3: CASSQRPGGDTQYF. CDR3 bases: TGTGCCAGCAGCCAACGCCCGGGGGGAGATACGCAGTATTTT.